What follows are 24 T cell receptor beta chains derived from one specimen sequenced in a study of Ad26.COV2.S vaccination and SARS-CoV-2 variants. Treatment specified: 19 received Ad26.COV2.S at low or high dose, single or two shots; 5 received placebo; per-sample allocation not given. Specimen acquisition occurred on day 63 following the initial vaccine or placebo injection. Produced via immunoSEQ multiplex PCR; TCRdb's table is partial and in-frame only. Among approximately 480,000 clones, about 83% were seen once, and the ten largest hold more than 10%. Sequenced material: peripheral blood, taken in a trial of Ad26.COV2.S vaccine versus placebo. These receptors all stem from a person between 18 and 65 years old who received the Ad26.COV2.S COVID-19 vaccine or a placebo.

This chain joins TRBV28 and TRBJ2-1; D is possibly TRBD1 or TRBD2 (6 bases each). Trimming stripped 8 bases from V and 0 bases from J, with 14 bases between. This CDR3 has 15 residues. CDR1 MDHEN and CDR2 SYDVKM come from the germline V gene. The CDR3 reads CASFRGGSSYNEQFF. CDR3 DNA sequence: TGTGCCAGCTTCCGAGGGGGGAGCTCCTACAATGAGCAGTTCTTC.

The chain has TRBV12-3 or TRBV12-4 and TRBJ1-5; tentatively, D is TRBD1 (5 bases). V lost 5 bases and J lost 11, with 13 bases in between. The CDR3 totals 12 residues. CDR3 sequence (DNA): TGTGCCAGCAGTCCCCTCGGGGGGTCCCAGCATTTT. Translation: CASSPLGGSQHF.

The rearrangement uses TRBV11-2 and TRBJ2-1; a possible D gene is TRBD2 (5 bases). In germline, CDR1 is SGHAT, CDR2 FQNNGV. CDR3 length equals 15 residues. V was pared by 3 bases and J by 1 base, with 10 bases between. The CDR3 spells CASSFKRRSYNEQFF. The CDR3 nucleotides read TGTGCCAGCAGCTTCAAACGGAGGTCCTACAATGAGCAGTTCTTC.

The chain recombines TRBV25-1 with TRBJ2-7, with D perhaps assigned TRBD1 or TRBD2 (6 bases each). The V gene lost 8 bases and the J gene lost 2 bases, with 16 bases spanning the gap. The CDR3 totals 14 residues. In germline, CDR1 is MGHDK, CDR2 SYGVNS. CDR3 bases: TGTGCCAGCCCGATGGGGGGCTTTACCTACGAGCAGTACTTC. Translated: CASPMGGFTYEQYF.

V gene TRBV30 combines with J gene TRBJ1-1; D gene unclear. Germline lookup yields CDR1 GTSNPN and CDR2 SVGIG (reference sequence). This CDR3 comprises 15 residues. Trimming removed 2 bases from V and 0 bases from J, with 13 bases in between. CDR3 residues: CAWSTYSSMNTEAFF. As DNA, the CDR3 is TGTGCCTGGAGTACATACAGCTCCATGAACACTGAAGCTTTCTTT.

The chain links TRBV7-2 to TRBJ1-1; no reliable D call. This CDR3 contains 13 residues. From germline, CDR1 is SGHTA and CDR2 FQGNSA. Deletions cut 1 base from V and 4 bases from J, with 7 bases between. CDR3 sequence reads: CASSLVPPTEAFF. As DNA, the CDR3 is TGTGCCAGCAGCTTAGTGCCCCCCACTGAAGCTTTCTTT.

The genes are TRBV5-4 and TRBJ1-2; 7 positions agree with TRBD1. The germline V gene has CDR1 SGHNT and CDR2 YYREEE (reference sequence). The CDR3 extends over 15 amino acids. The V and J ends lost 3 bases and 4 bases, in that order; junction bases with no gene match: 9. Here the CDR3 DNA reads TGTGCCAGCAGCTGGGACAGCCTCGCCCGCTATGGCTACACCTTC. It is translated as CASSWDSLARYGYTF.

The chain employs TRBV28 and TRBJ2-6; 7 bases match TRBD1. The CDR3 runs 16 residues. V lost 5 bases and J lost 2; bases outside the gene matches: 6. The germline gives CDR1 MDHEN, CDR2 SYDVKM. CDR3 loop: CASSPRQGAGANVLTF. CDR3 in DNA: TGTGCCAGCAGTCCCAGACAGGGAGCTGGGGCCAACGTCCTGACTTTC.

This clone turned up a few times. The rearrangement uses TRBV9 and TRBJ1-5; 9 nucleotides line up with TRBD1. The V and J ends lost 3 bases and 9 bases, in that order; junction bases with no gene match: 1. This CDR3 is 12 amino acids long. CDR1 SGDLS and CDR2 YYNGEE come from the germline V gene. In DNA form, the CDR3 reads TGTGCCAGCAGCGCGGACAGGGGGCCCCAGCATTTT. Protein sequence: CASSADRGPQHF.

CDR3 in amino acids: CASAKKRERSDTQYF. The CDR3 region has the DNA TGTGCCAGCGCTAAAAAGCGGGAGAGGTCAGATACGCAGTATTTT. The genes are TRBV6-5 and TRBJ2-3; 8 nucleotides align to TRBD2. CDR1 is MNHEY, CDR2 SVGAGI, per germline. This CDR3 spans 15 amino acids. Trimming at V came to 8 bases and at J to 4 bases, leaving 11 bases not matched to a gene.

The chain employs TRBV5-1 and TRBJ2-7, with 9 positions matching TRBD1. Per the germline V gene, CDR1 is SGHRS and CDR2 is YFSETQ. The CDR3 extends over 17 amino acids. Trimming cost V 4 bases and J 1 base; bases outside gene matches: 12. CDR3 region: CASSRGTIGTGSYEQYF. The CDR3 DNA reads TGCGCCAGCAGCCGAGGGACTATCGGGACAGGGTCCTACGAGCAGTACTTC.

This chain links TRBV6-5 with TRBJ2-1; TRBD1 matches at 7 bases. The V gene end was trimmed by 6 bases and the J gene end by 10 bases; junction bases not matched to a gene: 6. The germline gives CDR1 MNHEY, CDR2 SVGAGI. The CDR3 extends over 12 amino acids. CDR3 amino acids: CASSPLGGEQFF. As DNA, the CDR3 is TGTGCCAGCAGCCCCCTAGGGGGCGAGCAGTTCTTC.

This clone was recorded once. This chain joins TRBV11-1 and TRBJ1-1; no firm D call. Trimming removed 3 bases from V and 4 bases from J, with 9 bases in between. Germline loops: CDR1 SGHAT, CDR2 FQDESV (reference sequence). The CDR3 length is 13 residues. The CDR3 spells CASSLSRPTEAFF. CDR3 DNA: TGTGCCAGCAGCTTGTCCAGGCCCACTGAAGCTTTCTTT. Drawing the rest from reference TRBV11-1 and TRBJ1-1, the complete variable domain is EAEVAQSPRYKITEKSQAVAFWCDPISGHATLYWYRQILGQGPELLVQFQDESVVDDSQLPKDRFSAERLKGVDSTLKIQPAELGDSAMYLCASSLSRPTEAFFGQGTRLTVV.

This clone is a singleton in its sample. This chain joins TRBV28 and TRBJ2-1, with D perhaps matching TRBD2 (6 bases). Per the germline V gene, CDR1 is MDHEN and CDR2 is SYDVKM. V was cut by 6 bases and J by 7 bases, with 13 bases left in between. The CDR3 covers 13 residues. Here the CDR3 DNA reads TGTGCCAGCAGCCGGGGCGGGAATAATGAGCAGTTCTTC. This codes for CASSRGGNNEQFF. Full variable domain (outside the CDR3, taken from reference TRBV28 and TRBJ2-1): DVKVTQSSRYLVKRTGEKVFLECVQDMDHENMFWYRQDPGLGLRLIYFSYDVKMKEKGDIPEGYSVSREKKERFSLILESASTNQTSMYLCASSRGGNNEQFFGPGTRLTVL.

This clone was counted once. This chain uses TRBV7-2 with TRBJ2-6; D may be TRBD2 (5 bases). Germline V gives CDR1 SGHTA, CDR2 FQGNSA. Between the trimmed V and J ends, which lost 3 bases and 3 bases, there was a span of 9 bases. The CDR3 has 15 residues. The CDR3 spells CASSFSVHGANVLTF. CDR3 nucleotides: TGTGCCAGCAGCTTTAGCGTTCATGGGGCCAACGTCCTGACTTTC.

This clone was seen only once. The gene calls are TRBV24-1 and TRBJ2-7, with TRBD1 identical over 8 bases. J gave up 3 bases and V 4 bases, and 4 bases lay outside the gene matches. The germline V gene has CDR1 KGHDR and CDR2 SFDVKD. The CDR3 length is 14 residues. CDR3 nucleotide sequence: TGTGCCACCAGTGAAGGACAGGGAATCTACGAGCAGTACTTC. Its translation is CATSEGQGIYEQYF.

This clone was seen just once. CDR3 in DNA: TGTGCCAGTAGTTTAGGGGACAGTGGTTTTGATGGCTACACCTTC. Translated, it gives CASSLGDSGFDGYTF. The genes are TRBV19 and TRBJ1-2; 7 bases are a match to TRBD1. Trimming removed 5 bases from V and 6 bases from J; junction bases left unmatched: 12. The V gene's germline CDR1 is LNHDA and CDR2 SQIVND (reference sequence). The CDR3 is 15 amino acids.

On this clone itself: One end of the junction fails to match germline, which may point to a read error. V gene TRBV6-5 combines with J gene TRBJ2-7; 9 nucleotides align to TRBD2. CDR1 and CDR2 (germline): MNHEY, SVGAGI. The CDR3 extends over 14 amino acids. Written as DNA, the CDR3 is TGTGCCACCACCCAGGGACTAGCTTCCTCCGAGCAGTACTTC. It specifies CATTQGLASSEQYF.

The chain uses TRBV6-5 and TRBJ2-3, with no clear D. Germline V gene sequence: CDR1 MNHEY, CDR2 SVGAGI. The CDR3 extends over 11 amino acids. V dropped 11 bases and J dropped 0 bases, with 6 bases sitting between them. CDR3 protein: CAGSSTDTQYF. The CDR3 DNA follows: TGTGCCGGATCTAGCACAGATACGCAGTATTTT.

The V and J genes are TRBV5-1 and TRBJ1-2; D remains ambiguous. Trimming pared 4 bases from V and 1 base from J, leaving 11 bases between. The germline V gene encodes CDR1 SGHRS and CDR2 YFSETQ. This CDR3 region has 14 residues. In DNA, the CDR3 is TGCGCCAGCAGCGTGGGAGCTGTTAACTATGGCTACACCTTC. This encodes CASSVGAVNYGYTF.

This chain joins TRBV9 and TRBJ1-2; D perhaps matches TRBD1 (5 bases). Trimming took off 0 bases at V and 3 bases at J, with 9 bases between the two ends. This CDR3 has 14 amino acids. Per germline, CDR1 SGDLS and CDR2 YYNGEE. CDR3 coding DNA: TGTGCCAGCAGCGTAGGGGGGATTGACTATGGCTACACCTTC. It translates to CASSVGGIDYGYTF.

The chain uses TRBV28 and TRBJ2-5, with D maybe TRBD2 (6 bases). Germline lookup yields CDR1 MDHEN and CDR2 SYDVKM. This CDR3 contains 15 residues. Trimming took off 2 bases at V and 3 bases at J, with 13 bases between the two ends. CDR3 coding DNA: TGTGCCAGCAGTTTACCAGCGGGCGCCGAAGAGACCCAGTACTTC. Its protein is CASSLPAGAEETQYF. Complete variable domain (other parts from reference TRBV28 and TRBJ2-5): DVKVTQSSRYLVKRTGEKVFLECVQDMDHENMFWYRQDPGLGLRLIYFSYDVKMKEKGDIPEGYSVSREKKERFSLILESASTNQTSMYLCASSLPAGAEETQYFGPGTRLLVL.

The chain recombines TRBV7-8 with TRBJ2-2; D possibly corresponds to TRBD1 (5 bases). The CDR3 totals 14 residues. Trimming took off 3 bases at V and 8 bases at J, with 13 bases between the two ends. Germline-derived CDR1 and CDR2 are SGHVS and FQNEAQ. The CDR3 DNA is TGTGCCAGCAGCTTGGGGCCGTGGGCAGGGGAGCTGTTTTTT. Protein sequence: CASSLGPWAGELFF.

This chain connects TRBV7-2 to TRBJ1-5, with a possible D match to TRBD1 (6 bases). V lost 1 base and J 5 bases, leaving 12 bases between the germline ends. Germline V gives CDR1 SGHTA, CDR2 FQGNSA. The CDR3 sequence is 15 residues long. This chain's CDR3 is CASSLEHRDYQPQHF. The CDR3 DNA is TGTGCCAGCAGCTTAGAACACAGGGACTATCAGCCCCAGCATTTT.